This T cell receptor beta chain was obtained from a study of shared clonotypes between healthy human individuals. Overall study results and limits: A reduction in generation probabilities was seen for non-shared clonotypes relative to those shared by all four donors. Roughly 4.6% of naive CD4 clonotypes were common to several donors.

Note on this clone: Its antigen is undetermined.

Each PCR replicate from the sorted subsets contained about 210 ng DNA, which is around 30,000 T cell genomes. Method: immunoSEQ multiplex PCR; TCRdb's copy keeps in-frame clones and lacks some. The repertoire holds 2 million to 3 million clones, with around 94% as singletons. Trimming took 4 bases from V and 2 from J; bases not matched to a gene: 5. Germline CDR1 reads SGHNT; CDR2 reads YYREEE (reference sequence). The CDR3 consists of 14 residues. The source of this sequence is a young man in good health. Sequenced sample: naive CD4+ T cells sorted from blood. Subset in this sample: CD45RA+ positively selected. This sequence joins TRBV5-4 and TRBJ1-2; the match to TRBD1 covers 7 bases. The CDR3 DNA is TGTGCCAGCAGCGCTGAACAGGGGAACTATGGCTACACCTTC. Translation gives CASSAEQGNYGYTF.